These 23 T cell receptor beta chains were all obtained from the same sample, sequenced in a study of cytomegalovirus exposure and HLA in healthy donors. Vbeta (60) and Jbeta (13) primers were used in the PCR. Assay: immunoSEQ multiplex PCR; the TCRdb copy retains only in-frame clones and omits some. Of 140,000 or so clones listed, 76% are singletons. The sequencing sample was made of PBMCs. Receptors originate from a man in his forties in good health and CMV-seronegative.

The rearrangement links TRBV5-4 to TRBJ2-3; TRBD1 agrees at 8 bases. J was trimmed by 4 bases and V by 0 bases; bases with no gene match: 4. The germline CDR1 and CDR2 sequences are SGHNT and YYREEE (reference sequence). This CDR3 spans 15 amino acids. The CDR3 nucleotides read TGTGCCAGCAGCTTGGGACAGGGGATGGCAGATACGCAGTATTTT. This sequence encodes CASSLGQGMADTQYF.

The J gene is TRBJ2-7, the V gene TRBV9, with D perhaps TRBD1 (5 bases). Trimming removed 0 bases at V and 3 bases at J, with 13 bases between. The CDR3 extends over 15 amino acids. Germline V gene data show CDR1 as SGDLS and CDR2 as YYNGEE. Here the CDR3 reads CASSVDTGTYYEQYF. CDR3 nucleotide sequence: TGTGCCAGCAGCGTAGATACAGGAACCTACTACGAGCAGTACTTC.

The gene calls are TRBV1 and TRBJ2-1; TRBD2 is the table's D call and was not checked against the DNA. TRBV1 is labeled a pseudogene. The CDR3 is made up of 17 amino acids. In DNA, the CDR3 is TGCACCAGCAGCCAAGGATTCGGGACTAGCGGGGCCAATGAGCAGTTCTTC. Protein sequence: CTSSQGFGTSGANEQFF.

The V gene is TRBV28, the J gene TRBJ2-5; TRBD2 matches at 9 bases. Gene TRBJ2-7 matches the end of the DNA better, so the J call may be wrong. There are 17 residues in the CDR3. The germline V gene has CDR1 MDHEN and CDR2 SYDVKM. The CDR3 loop is CASSSSGLALVSYEQYF. The CDR3 DNA reads as TGTGCCAGCAGTTCCTCGGGACTAGCTTTAGTCTCCTACGAGCAGTACTTC.

This clone was found a few times. The V and J genes are TRBV5-5 and TRBJ2-2; 8 nucleotides match TRBD2. With 1 base clipped from V and 4 bases from J, the junction kept 6 bases outside the gene matches. Germline assignment: CDR1 SGHKS and CDR2 YYEKEE (reference sequence). The CDR3 contains 16 residues. CDR3 loop: CASSLILAGLTGELFF. The CDR3 region has the DNA TGTGCCAGCAGCTTGATATTAGCGGGACTCACCGGGGAGCTGTTTTTT.

This clone has only a few counts. The chain combines TRBV2 with TRBJ1-3; D perhaps matches TRBD1 (6 bases). The germline V and J ends were trimmed by 4 bases and 3 bases, with 10 bases remaining between them. The V gene's germline CDR1 is SNHLY and CDR2 FYNNEI. This CDR3 comprises 14 residues. Written as DNA, the CDR3 is TGTGCCAGCAGTGCGGCAGGGGTTGGAAACACCATATATTTT. This gives the protein CASSAAGVGNTIYF.

The chain has TRBV7-8 and TRBJ2-5; 7 bases map to TRBD1. The CDR3 spans 18 residues. Germline V gene sequence: CDR1 SGHVS, CDR2 FQNEAQ. Unmatched junction bases numbered 18, after V lost 3 bases and J lost 5 bases. The CDR3 loop reads CASSFTLRGQLRMETQYF. As DNA, the CDR3 is TGTGCCAGCAGCTTTACATTAAGGGGACAGTTGAGGATGGAGACCCAGTACTTC.

This clone was seen only a few times. This rearrangement joins TRBV7-8 to TRBJ2-2; D is ambiguous. Trimming stripped 3 bases from V and 7 bases from J, with 12 bases between. Germline loops: CDR1 SGHVS, CDR2 FQNEAQ. The CDR3 covers 14 residues. The CDR3 DNA sequence: TGTGCCAGCAGCTTGAGCGTTGTCGGCGGGGAGCTGTTTTTT. Translated, it gives CASSLSVVGGELFF.

The V and J genes are TRBV4-3 and TRBJ2-5; D may be TRBD1 (6 bases). The J call is in doubt because the DNA end fits TRBJ2-7 better. The CDR3 length is 15 residues. Germline V gene lookup returns CDR1 LGHNA and CDR2 YSLEER. The CDR3 DNA sequence: TGCGCCAGCAGCCAAGGAGGGGGACACCTCTACGAGCAGTACTTC. Translation: CASSQGGGHLYEQYF.

On this clone itself: Sequence at one end of the junction differs from germline and may be a read error. J is TRBJ2-3 and V is TRBV7-9; no clear D gene. The CDR3 is 8 amino acids. Germline V gene lookup returns CDR1 SEHNR and CDR2 FQNEAQ (reference sequence). The DNA for the CDR3 is TGTTCCAGCAGCTCAGTATATTTT. Amino acid sequence: CSSSSVYF.

This clone was seen just once. The gene calls are TRBV29-1 and TRBJ2-7, with TRBD2 matching over 8 bases. The CDR3 consists of 13 residues. V dropped 3 bases and J dropped 0; count of bases not matched to a gene: 1. Germline CDR1 reads SQVTM; CDR2 reads ANQGSEA. CDR3 protein: CSVETSASYEQYF. CDR3 in DNA: TGCAGCGTTGAGACTAGCGCCTCCTACGAGCAGTACTTC.

As regards this clone: The sample carries other DNA sequences with the same CDR3. The chain links TRBV11-3 to TRBJ2-3; D is uncertain. The V and J ends lost 5 bases and 0 bases respectively, with 9 bases between them. This CDR3 contains 14 residues. From germline, CDR1 is SGHNT and CDR2 YENEEA. The CDR3 protein is CASSQTRSTDTQYF. The DNA of the CDR3 is TGTGCCAGCAGCCAAACAAGAAGCACAGATACGCAGTATTTT.

A word on this clone: Additional DNA sequences in this sample encode the identical CDR3. The CDR3: CASSPAPGGNSYEQYF. The CDR3 DNA follows: TGCGCCAGCAGCCCGGCTCCAGGGGGTAACTCCTACGAGCAGTACTTC. The chain uses TRBV4-1 and TRBJ2-7; 7 bases are a match to TRBD1. This CDR3 region has 16 residues. Germline CDR1 MGHRA, CDR2 YSYEKL. The V segment lost 4 bases and the J segment 0 bases; nucleotides outside the gene matches: 9.

This clone turned up a few times. This rearrangement joins TRBV28 to TRBJ2-5; 9 positions match TRBD1. The CDR3 is made up of 15 amino acids. Looked up from germline, CDR1 is MDHEN and CDR2 is SYDVKM. Trimming removed 8 bases from V and 5 bases from J; junction bases left unmatched: 12. The CDR3 sequence is CASPKTGGRFETQYF. For the CDR3, the DNA is TGTGCCAGCCCTAAGACAGGGGGGCGTTTCGAGACCCAGTACTTC.

This clone showed up just once. The J gene is TRBJ2-2, the V gene TRBV10-3; D might be TRBD1 (5 bases). The CDR3 is 12 residues long. Trimming removed 8 bases at V and 5 bases at J, with 9 bases between. CDR1 ENHRY and CDR2 SYGVKD come from the germline V gene. The CDR3 here is CAIQDSTGELFF. CDR3 sequence (DNA): TGTGCCATCCAAGACAGTACCGGGGAGCTGTTTTTT.

J is TRBJ1-3 and V is TRBV28, with a possible D match to TRBD1 (6 bases). The CDR3 covers 15 residues. V shed 2 bases and J shed 4 bases, with 12 bases lying between them. Germline V gene lookup returns CDR1 MDHEN and CDR2 SYDVKM. CDR3 coding DNA: TGTGCCAGCAGTTTACGAGGACAGCGGGGAAACACCATATATTTT. Protein product: CASSLRGQRGNTIYF. Full variable domain (remainder filled in from reference TRBV28 and TRBJ1-3): DVKVTQSSRYLVKRTGEKVFLECVQDMDHENMFWYRQDPGLGLRLIYFSYDVKMKEKGDIPEGYSVSREKKERFSLILESASTNQTSMYLCASSLRGQRGNTIYFGEGSWLTVV.

The chain carries TRBV30 and TRBJ2-5; D unclear. V was shortened by 5 bases and J by 7 bases, with 17 bases between the two germline ends. The CDR3 is 13 amino acids. In germline, CDR1 is GTSNPN, CDR2 SVGIG (reference sequence). DNA for the CDR3: TGTGCCTGGGTCTCCGTACCAAGAGGGACCCAGTACTTC. This translates into CAWVSVPRGTQYF.

The chain carries TRBV5-4 and TRBJ2-7; perhaps TRBD2 as D (5 bases). Germline V gene lookup returns CDR1 SGHNT and CDR2 YYREEE (reference sequence). The V gene lost 2 bases and the J gene lost 0 bases, with 9 bases spanning the gap. The CDR3 length is 14 residues. This CDR3 is CASSFAGISYEQYF. The CDR3, as DNA: TGTGCCAGCAGCTTCGCCGGGATCTCCTACGAGCAGTACTTC. The variable domain in full, with the rest retrieved from reference TRBV5-4 and TRBJ2-7, is ETGVTQSPTHLIKTRGQQVTLRCSSQSGHNTVSWYQQALGQGPQFIFQYYREEENGRGNFPPRFSGLQFPNYSSELNVNALELDDSALYLCASSFAGISYEQYFGPGTRLTVT.

V usage is TRBV7-9 and J usage is TRBJ2-5; 7 nucleotides align to TRBD2. The CDR3 runs 16 residues. V lost 3 bases to trimming and J lost 6 bases; unmatched junction nucleotides: 13. Germline CDR1 and CDR2: SEHNR and FQNEAQ (reference sequence). The CDR3 region is CASSFLGGTPNKTQYF. As DNA, the CDR3 is TGTGCCAGCAGCTTCCTGGGGGGGACTCCCAATAAGACCCAGTACTTC.

DNA for the CDR3: TGTGCCAGCAGTGTTTTGGGAGTCTACAATGAGCAGTTCTTC. It codes for CASSVLGVYNEQFF. V is TRBV6-1 and J is TRBJ2-1; the D gene is possibly TRBD2 (5 bases). This CDR3 comprises 14 residues. CDR1 is MNHNS, CDR2 SASEGT, per germline. V lost 4 bases and J 3 bases, leaving 10 bases between the germline ends.

This clone was observed a handful of times. The junction departs from the called germline gene at one end, perhaps through a read error. This chain uses TRBV27 with TRBJ2-7; 8 bases agree with TRBD1. Germline V gene data show CDR1 as MNHEY and CDR2 as SMNVEV (reference sequence). This CDR3 has 12 amino acids. The CDR3 coding sequence is TGTGCCAGCAGTTCGACAGGGGCGGGCTCTAACTTC. The encoded protein is CASSSTGAGSNF.

The chain combines TRBV28 with TRBJ2-1, with TRBD2 identical over 15 bases. The CDR3 covers 17 residues. V lost 3 bases, J lost 4 bases, and 4 bases stayed unmatched. Per germline, CDR1 MDHEN and CDR2 SYDVKM. DNA for the CDR3: TGTGCCAGCAGTTTCCCCGGACTAGCGGGGGGGTACAATGAGCAGTTCTTC. This translates into CASSFPGLAGGYNEQFF. Full variable domain (rest looked up from reference TRBV28 and TRBJ2-1): DVKVTQSSRYLVKRTGEKVFLECVQDMDHENMFWYRQDPGLGLRLIYFSYDVKMKEKGDIPEGYSVSREKKERFSLILESASTNQTSMYLCASSFPGLAGGYNEQFFGPGTRLTVL.

The CDR3 spells CASSLGAPGVQETQYF. As DNA, the CDR3 is TGTGCCAGCAGCTTAGGGGCCCCCGGTGTACAAGAGACCCAGTACTTC. The V and J genes are TRBV7-6 and TRBJ2-5; D not resolved. Germline V CDR1 and CDR2: SGHVS, FNYEAQ. The CDR3 is made up of 16 amino acids. V was cut by 1 base and J by 2 bases, with 14 bases left in between.